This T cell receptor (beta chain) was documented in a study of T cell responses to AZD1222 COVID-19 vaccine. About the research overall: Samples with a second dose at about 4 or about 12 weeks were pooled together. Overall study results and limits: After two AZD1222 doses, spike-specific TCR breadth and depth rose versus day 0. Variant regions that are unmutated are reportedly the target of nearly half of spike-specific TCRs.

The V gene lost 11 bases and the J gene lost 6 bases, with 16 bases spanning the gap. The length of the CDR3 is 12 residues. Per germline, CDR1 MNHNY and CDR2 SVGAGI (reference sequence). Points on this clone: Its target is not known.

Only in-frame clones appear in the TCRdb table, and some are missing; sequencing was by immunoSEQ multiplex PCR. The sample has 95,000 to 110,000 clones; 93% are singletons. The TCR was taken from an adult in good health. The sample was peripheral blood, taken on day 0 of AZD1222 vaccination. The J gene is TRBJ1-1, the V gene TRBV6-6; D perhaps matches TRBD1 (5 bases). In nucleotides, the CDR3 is TGTGCCGGCCATGGCGGGGCCTCTGAAGCTTTCTTT. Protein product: CAGHGGASEAFF.